These 31 T cell receptor beta chains were sequenced from one sample in a study of Ad26.COV2.S vaccination and SARS-CoV-2 variants. Measured with immunoSEQ multiplex PCR; TCRdb has only the in-frame clones, and not every one. Among 300,000 to 350,000 clones listed, around 90% were seen once. Treatment given: over 15 received Ad26.COV2.S at low or high dose, single or two shots; about 5 received placebo; per-sample allocation not given. Samples came from day 63 after the first vaccine or placebo injection. The material sequenced was peripheral blood, taken in a trial of Ad26.COV2.S vaccine versus placebo. The source of these receptors is a person between 18 and 60 years old who received the Ad26.COV2.S COVID-19 vaccine or a placebo.

This clone has a single count. The same CDR3 is also encoded by other DNA sequences in this sample. This chain links TRBV20-1 with TRBJ1-1; a weak D match, TRBD1 (5 bases). V shed 3 bases and J shed 7 bases, with 9 bases lying between them. This CDR3 has 11 residues. The V gene's germline CDR1 is DFQATT and CDR2 SNEGSKA (reference sequence). CDR3 region: CSASSGLEAFF. DNA of the CDR3: TGCAGTGCTAGTTCAGGGCTTGAAGCTTTCTTT.

In DNA form, the CDR3 reads TGTGCCAGTAGTATAGACGACAGACTCAATCAGCCCCAGCATTTT. Protein: CASSIDDRLNQPQHF. The V and J genes are TRBV19 and TRBJ1-5; TRBD1 is a possible D gene (5 bases). Germline values: CDR1 LNHDA, CDR2 SQIVND (reference sequence). The CDR3 is 15 residues long. The V end lost 0 bases, the J end lost 3 bases, and 9 bases lay between the germline ends. Filled out from reference TRBV19 and TRBJ1-5, the complete variable domain reads DGGITQSPKYLFRKEGQNVTLSCEQNLNHDAMYWYRQDPGQGLRLIYYSQIVNDFQKGDIAEGYSVSREKKESFPLTVTSAQKNPTAFYLCASSIDDRLNQPQHFGDGTRLSIL.

The chain employs TRBV7-3 and TRBJ1-1; D unresolved. V shed 0 bases and J shed 3 bases, with 14 bases lying between them. Germline lookup yields CDR1 SGHTA and CDR2 FQGTGA. The CDR3 sequence is 16 residues long. In DNA, the CDR3 is TGTGCCAGCAGCTTAACAGGGCGCGCCCGGGACACTGAAGCTTTCTTT. Translated, it gives CASSLTGRARDTEAFF.

The chain has TRBV7-8 and TRBJ1-4; D gene uncertain. Germline-derived CDR1 and CDR2 are SGHVS and FQNEAQ. CDR3 length equals 15 residues. V was clipped by 1 base and J by 3 bases, with 9 bases between them. CDR3 sequence reads: CASSLDMGSNEKLFF. In DNA form, the CDR3 reads TGTGCCAGCAGCTTAGATATGGGATCTAATGAAAAACTGTTTTTT.

The chain uses TRBV16 and TRBJ1-2; D gene unclear. The CDR3 has 12 residues. Germline V gene data show CDR1 as KGHSY and CDR2 as FQNENV. V gave up 0 bases and J gave up 8 bases, with 7 bases separating them. The CDR3 is CASSQSEEGYTF. CDR3 DNA: TGTGCCAGCAGCCAATCTGAGGAAGGCTACACCTTC.

The V call is TRBV2, the J call TRBJ2-1; 9 bases are a match to TRBD1. V lost 4 bases and J lost 4; bases outside the gene matches: 5. The CDR3 loop spans 15 amino acids. Germline V CDR1 and CDR2: SNHLY, FYNNEI. CDR3 in DNA: TGTGCCAGCAGTGCCGGACAGGGGAGATACAATGAGCAGTTCTTC. Translating gives CASSAGQGRYNEQFF.

The rearrangement uses TRBV29-1 and TRBJ1-1; perhaps TRBD1 as D (5 bases). Germline values: CDR1 SQVTM, CDR2 ANQGSEA. The CDR3 totals 11 residues. Trimming stripped 6 bases from V and 4 bases from J, with 9 bases between. CDR3 DNA sequence: TGCAGCGTAGGACACCTCACTGAAGCTTTCTTT. Amino acids: CSVGHLTEAFF.

The rearrangement uses TRBV9 and TRBJ2-1; no clear D. Germline V CDR1 and CDR2: SGDLS, YYNGEE. V gave up 6 bases and J gave up 0 bases, with 13 bases separating them. This CDR3 contains 15 residues. CDR3 DNA: TGTGCCAGCACGATAGGATACAGCTCCTACAATGAGCAGTTCTTC. Amino acid sequence: CASTIGYSSYNEQFF. The whole variable domain, filled in from reference TRBV9 and TRBJ2-1, reads DSGVTQTPKHLITATGQRVTLRCSPRSGDLSVYWYQQSLDQGLQFLIQYYNGEERAKGNILERFSAQQFPDLHSELNLSSLELGDSALYFCASTIGYSSYNEQFFGPGTRLTVL.

As concerns this clone: Different DNA sequences within this sample yield the same CDR3. J is TRBJ2-3 and V is TRBV9; D unresolved. Germline V gene lookup returns CDR1 SGDLS and CDR2 YYNGEE. The V end lost 0 bases, the J end lost 6 bases, and 5 bases lay between the germline ends. This CDR3 comprises 12 residues. The CDR3 loop is CASSVEGDTQYF. The CDR3 DNA sequence: TGTGCCAGCAGCGTAGAAGGCGATACGCAGTATTTT.

This CDR3 is CASSFRTPLTSTDTQYF. The CDR3 bases are TGTGCCAGCAGTTTTCGAACGCCGCTTACTAGCACAGATACGCAGTATTTT. The chain employs TRBV28 and TRBJ2-3, with D unresolved. V was clipped by 3 bases and J by 0 bases, with 16 bases between them. This CDR3 region has 17 residues. Germline V gives CDR1 MDHEN, CDR2 SYDVKM.

This rearrangement joins TRBV3-1 (or the pseudogene TRBV3-2) to TRBJ1-3, with D perhaps TRBD1 (6 bases). Trimming took 3 bases from V and 8 from J, leaving 17 bases between them. Per germline, CDR1 LGHDT and CDR2 YNNKEL (reference sequence). The CDR3 runs 15 residues. As DNA, the CDR3 is TGTGCCAGCAGCCATGCAAACAGGGAAGCGGACACCATATATTTT. Translation gives CASSHANREADTIYF.

The chain couples TRBV11-3 to TRBJ2-1; D assignment may be TRBD1 or TRBD2 (6 bases each). The length of the CDR3 is 16 residues. Germline V gives CDR1 SGHNT, CDR2 YENEEA. The V end was cut by 4 bases, the J end by 5 bases, with 18 bases between. The chain's CDR3 is CASSSLRGGPNNEQFF. The CDR3 bases are TGTGCCAGCAGCTCCCTAAGAGGGGGGCCGAACAATGAGCAGTTCTTC.

This chain links TRBV4-3 with TRBJ1-5; no clear D. The CDR3 extends over 16 amino acids. Per germline, CDR1 LGHNA and CDR2 YSLEER. V lost 0 bases, J lost 7 bases, and 16 bases lay in between. The CDR3 DNA follows: TGCGCCAGCAGCCAAGATCGTCAGGAGAAGGGACAGCCCCAGCATTTT. Amino acid sequence: CASSQDRQEKGQPQHF.

The chain uses TRBV29-1 and TRBJ2-1; 10 bases match TRBD2. The length of the CDR3 is 13 residues. Germline trimming cut 7 bases from V and 8 bases from J; bases unmatched to any gene: 8. Germline V CDR1 and CDR2: SQVTM, ANQGSEA. CDR3 sequence reads: CSASGGAEDEQFF. CDR3 in DNA: TGCAGCGCCAGCGGGGGGGCCGAGGATGAGCAGTTCTTC.

This clone was counted between two and nine times. The gene calls are TRBV7-9 and TRBJ2-5; 15 bases align to TRBD2. The CDR3 sequence is 18 residues long. The V gene end was trimmed by 5 bases and the J gene end by 5 bases; junction bases not matched to a gene: 12. Looked up from germline, CDR1 is SEHNR and CDR2 is FQNEAQ (reference sequence). Here the CDR3 reads CASSKNPGLAGGWETQYF. The CDR3 bases are TGTGCCAGCAGCAAAAACCCCGGACTAGCGGGAGGGTGGGAGACCCAGTACTTC.

The chain uses TRBV19 and TRBJ1-1; TRBD1 might be the D (6 bases). The CDR3 runs 16 residues. Deletions cut 7 bases from V and 1 base from J, with 19 bases between. Germline V lookup: CDR1 LNHDA, CDR2 SQIVND (reference sequence). The DNA of the CDR3 is TGTGCCAGTAAGGGGGTCGTGGGGCAGGAGAACACTGAAGCTTTCTTT. It specifies CASKGVVGQENTEAFF.

This chain connects TRBV2 to TRBJ1-2, with 9 positions matching TRBD1. With 4 bases clipped from V and 8 bases from J, the junction kept 11 bases outside the gene matches. CDR1 is SNHLY and CDR2 is FYNNEI in the germline V gene. This CDR3 is 15 amino acids long. The CDR3 sequence is CASSGEGQGLGGYTF. The CDR3, as DNA: TGTGCCAGCAGTGGAGAAGGACAGGGGTTAGGGGGCTACACCTTC.

The chain employs TRBV5-1 and TRBJ1-2; 10 nucleotides match TRBD1. Germline V gene sequence: CDR1 SGHRS, CDR2 YFSETQ. Trimming removed 4 bases from V and 7 bases from J; junction bases left unmatched: 13. The CDR3 is 16 residues long. The CDR3 DNA reads as TGCGCCAGCAGCCCATCTGAGACAGGGGGCTCGACTGGCTACACCTTC. Its translation: CASSPSETGGSTGYTF.

This sequence joins TRBV12-3 or TRBV12-4 and TRBJ2-3; no clear D. The CDR3 length is 13 residues. The V end was cut by 3 bases, the J end by 3 bases, with 7 bases between. CDR3 protein: CASSFSITDTQYF. In DNA form, the CDR3 reads TGTGCCAGCAGTTTCTCGATAACAGATACGCAGTATTTT.

The chain joins TRBV28 to TRBJ1-4; TRBD1 might be the D (5 bases). The CDR3 is 14 residues long. Trimming stripped 7 bases from V and 3 bases from J, with 12 bases between. Germline V gene lookup returns CDR1 MDHEN and CDR2 SYDVKM. The CDR3 DNA sequence: TGTGCCAGCACCTTCGGGGGTTCTAATGAAAAACTGTTTTTT. Protein sequence: CASTFGGSNEKLFF.

The chain carries TRBV3-1 (or the pseudogene TRBV3-2) and TRBJ1-1; perhaps TRBD1 as D (5 bases). Germline lookup yields CDR1 LGHDT and CDR2 YNNKEL (reference sequence). This CDR3 is built from 14 residues. V lost 3 bases and J lost 5, with 13 bases in between. The CDR3 nucleotides are TGTGCCAGCAGCCAGTCGGTCCAGGGAACTGAAGCTTTCTTT. Protein: CASSQSVQGTEAFF.

In the case of this clone: The junction differs from germline at one of its ends, possibly a read error. This chain connects TRBV6-1 to TRBJ2-5; D call uncertain. CDR3 length: 11 residues. Germline V gene lookup returns CDR1 MNHNS and CDR2 SASEGT. The CDR3 DNA reads as TGTGCCAGCAGTGAAGAGTGGATCGGCCACTTC. Amino acids: CASSEEWIGHF.

This chain connects TRBV7-2 to TRBJ2-7; D perhaps matches TRBD1 (5 bases). There are 15 residues in the CDR3. CDR1 and CDR2 (germline): SGHTA, FQGNSA. The V and J ends lost 4 bases and 2 bases respectively, with 15 bases between them. CDR3 sequence: CASSYFQGSAYEQYF. The CDR3 DNA follows: TGTGCCAGCAGCTATTTCCAGGGCTCCGCCTACGAGCAGTACTTC. Drawing the rest from reference TRBV7-2 and TRBJ2-7, the complete variable domain is GAGVSQSPSNKVTEKGKDVELRCDPISGHTALYWYRQSLGQGLEFLIYFQGNSAPDKSGLPSDRFSAERTGGSVSTLTIQRTQQEDSAVYLCASSYFQGSAYEQYFGPGTRLTVT.

The chain has TRBV5-4 and TRBJ2-7; 7 bases fit TRBD1. Unmatched junction bases numbered 16, after V lost 4 bases and J lost 0 bases. The CDR3 is made up of 18 amino acids. The germline CDR1 and CDR2 sequences are SGHNT and YYREEE (reference sequence). The CDR3, as DNA: TGTGCCAGCAGCCGTGGACAGGTACCGATGTTCGTCTCCTACGAGCAGTACTTC. Amino acid sequence: CASSRGQVPMFVSYEQYF.

The chain links TRBV3-1 (or the pseudogene TRBV3-2) to TRBJ1-2, with D hard to call. The CDR3 length is 13 residues. V lost 0 bases, J lost 6 bases, and 8 bases lay in between. CDR1 LGHDT and CDR2 YNNKEL come from the germline V gene (reference sequence). The CDR3 spells CASSQDRENGYTF. The CDR3 DNA is TGTGCCAGCAGCCAAGATCGGGAAAATGGCTACACCTTC.

The chain is built from TRBV4-1 and TRBJ1-4; 9 positions match TRBD1. The V segment lost 0 bases and the J segment 5 bases; nucleotides outside the gene matches: 7. Germline V gene sequence: CDR1 MGHRA, CDR2 YSYEKL. The CDR3 consists of 17 residues. CDR3 amino acids: CASSQDPYGTGNEKLFF. Written as DNA, the CDR3 is TGCGCCAGCAGCCAAGATCCGTATGGGACAGGGAATGAAAAACTGTTTTTT.

In DNA, the CDR3 is TGCGCCAGCAGCCTCCGGACAGGGGGAGGCACTGAAGCTTTCTTT. This encodes CASSLRTGGGTEAFF. This rearrangement joins TRBV5-1 to TRBJ1-1, with TRBD1 identical over 10 bases. The V gene's germline CDR1 is SGHRS and CDR2 YFSETQ. The junction had 7 bases not matched to a gene; V was cut back by 4 bases and J by 4 bases. The CDR3 runs 15 residues.

In its sample, this clone was seen once. This chain uses TRBV5-4 with TRBJ2-3, with D unresolved. Trimming removed 0 bases at V and 4 bases at J, with 6 bases between. CDR3 length: 13 residues. CDR1 is SGHNT, CDR2 YYREEE, per germline (reference sequence). The CDR3 protein is CASSLDPPDTQYF. The CDR3 nucleotides are TGTGCCAGCAGCTTGGATCCCCCAGATACGCAGTATTTT. The entire variable domain, with the rest obtained from reference TRBV5-4 and TRBJ2-3, is as follows: ETGVTQSPTHLIKTRGQQVTLRCSSQSGHNTVSWYQQALGQGPQFIFQYYREEENGRGNFPPRFSGLQFPNYSSELNVNALELDDSALYLCASSLDPPDTQYFGPGTRLTVL.

In DNA, the CDR3 is TGTGCCAGCAGCTTATCGGCGTTGAACACCGGGGAGCTGTTTTTT. Translating gives CASSLSALNTGELFF. The genes are TRBV5-4 and TRBJ2-2; D gene uncertain. V was shortened by 2 bases and J by 1 base, with 9 bases between the two germline ends. The CDR3 spans 15 residues. CDR1 is SGHNT and CDR2 is YYREEE in the germline V gene (reference sequence).

This rearrangement joins TRBV5-1 to TRBJ2-5; 8 bases fit TRBD2. The CDR3 is made up of 15 amino acids. V was clipped by 0 bases and J by 1 base; unmatched bases: 2. Germline V gene lookup returns CDR1 SGHRS and CDR2 YFSETQ. CDR3 nucleotide sequence: TGCGCCAGCAGCTTGGGGACTAGCTCCCAAGAGACCCAGTACTTC. The encoded protein is CASSLGTSSQETQYF.

V and J are TRBV18 and TRBJ2-7; a weak D match, TRBD2 (6 bases). The ends were cut back, 3 bases at V and 6 bases at J, with 18 bases in the middle. In germline, CDR1 is KGHSH, CDR2 LQKENI. This CDR3 has 15 amino acids. The chain's CDR3 is CASSPGGSLAGEQYF. In DNA form, the CDR3 reads TGTGCCAGCTCACCGGGAGGCTCTCTCGCGGGCGAGCAGTACTTC. The full variable domain, with the rest looked up from reference TRBV18 and TRBJ2-7, is NAGVMQNPRHLVRRRGQEARLRCSPMKGHSHVYWYRQLPEEGLKFMVYLQKENIIDESGMPKERFSAEFPKEGPSILRIQQVVRGDSAAYFCASSPGGSLAGEQYFGPGTRLTVT.